This T cell receptor beta chain was captured by sequencing in a study of blood T cell repertoires in COVID-19. About the study: Both acute and convalescent COVID-19 samples were obtained from the United States, Italy and Spain. From T cells, B-cell-depleted T cells, or PBMCs came the material, which was cDNA or gDNA.

As processed by the authors: Estimates of nucleated cell counts were drawn from the amplification of reference gene primers. Clones were sequenced by immunoSEQ multiplex PCR, and TCRdb holds only the in-frame ones, with some missing. V and J calls and clone size are those listed in that table; D and trimming were worked out from the DNA. Of fewer than 500,000 clones detected, roughly 86% appear once; the ten largest clones hold 1% to 1.5%. From germline, CDR1 is ENHRY and CDR2 SYGVKD. The CDR3 has 15 residues. V shed 10 bases, J shed 6 bases, and the junction held 15 bases outside the gene matches. This TCR was sampled from a young man who had recovered from COVID-19. The chain employs TRBV10-3 and TRBJ1-1; TRBD1 matches at 9 bases. The sequenced sample was PBMCs or T cells enriched from blood (not recorded which). The chain's CDR3 is CATELLPGQGSEAFF. DNA of the CDR3: TGTGCCACCGAACTCCTACCGGGACAGGGCTCTGAAGCTTTCTTT.